This T cell receptor beta chain was identified during a study of CD8+ T cells in alopecia areata. Germline loops: CDR1 GTSNPN, CDR2 SVGIG (reference sequence). The CDR3 extends over 10 amino acids. Trimming took 2 bases from V and 11 from J, leaving 9 bases between them. Starting from PBMCs, sorting isolated CD4+ and CD8+ T cells. Reverse transcribed after extraction, RNA yielded cDNA as the sequencing template. Data came from immunoSEQ multiplex PCR; TCRdb stores just in-frame clones and leaves some out. The profile shows 150,000 to 200,000 clones, 55% of them singletons. This clonotype originated in a human donor in good health. This chain links TRBV30 with TRBJ1-1; unclear D gene. Input material: CD4+ T cells sorted from blood. Here the CDR3 reads CAWSRQEAFF. In nucleotides, the CDR3 is TGTGCCTGGAGTCGGCAGGAGGCTTTCTTT.